These 19 T cell receptor beta chains were sequenced from one sample in a study of cytomegalovirus exposure and HLA in healthy donors. In the PCR, 60 Vbeta and 13 Jbeta primers were used. Some clones are missing from TCRdb's copy, which holds only in-frame ones; the method was immunoSEQ multiplex PCR. The sample lists 95,000 to 100,000 clones, about 80% seen once, with 3.5% to 5% in the top ten. The sequencing sample was made of PBMCs. These receptors were obtained from a man in his forties in good health and CMV-seronegative.

In this sample, this clone turned up a few times. This chain links TRBV5-4 with TRBJ2-3; 10 bases are a match to TRBD2. This CDR3 region has 15 residues. After removal of 3 bases from V and 2 bases from J, the junction contained 3 bases not matched to a gene. Germline assignment: CDR1 SGHNT and CDR2 YYREEE (reference sequence). The CDR3 nucleotides are TGTGCCAGCAGCTCACTAGCGGGGATCACAGATACGCAGTATTTT. As protein: CASSSLAGITDTQYF.

This clone was seen a handful of times. This rearrangement joins TRBV30 to TRBJ1-4; tentatively, D is TRBD1 (6 bases). Trimming cost V 2 bases and J 5 bases, with 9 bases left between them. Per germline, CDR1 GTSNPN and CDR2 SVGIG (reference sequence). The length of the CDR3 is 13 residues. The CDR3 loop reads CAWSPTGNEKLFF. CDR3 nucleotide sequence: TGTGCCTGGAGTCCAACAGGGAATGAAAAACTGTTTTTT.

The rearrangement links TRBV5-1 to TRBJ2-2, with a possible D match to TRBD1 (6 bases). Germline CDR1 is SGHRS and CDR2 is YFSETQ. The CDR3 extends over 14 amino acids. The V end lost 4 bases, the J end lost 2 bases, and 9 bases lay between the germline ends. The CDR3 coding sequence is TGCGCCAGCAGCCGGGACACAAACACCGGGGAGCTGTTTTTT. Protein sequence: CASSRDTNTGELFF. Looking up the rest from reference TRBV5-1 and TRBJ2-2 gives the full variable domain: KAGVTQTPRYLIKTRGQQVTLSCSPISGHRSVSWYQQTPGQGLQFLFEYFSETQRNKGNFPGRFSGRQFSNSRSEMNVSTLELGDSALYLCASSRDTNTGELFFGEGSRLTVL.

Remarks on this clone: This same CDR3 is encoded by further DNA sequences in the sample. The CDR3 spells CASSLIPGQVDVRGTEAFF. The CDR3 nucleotides are TGTGCCAGCAGCCTTATACCCGGACAGGTCGACGTTAGGGGCACTGAAGCTTTCTTT. The chain employs TRBV11-1 and TRBJ1-1; 7 nucleotides line up with TRBD1. CDR3 length equals 19 residues. V lost 5 bases, J lost 4 bases, and 22 bases stayed unmatched. Germline V lookup: CDR1 SGHAT, CDR2 FQDESV (reference sequence).

The rearrangement uses TRBV7-3 and TRBJ1-2, with D possibly matching TRBD1 (5 bases). Trimming stripped 5 bases from V and 5 bases from J, with 18 bases between. Germline CDR1 is SGHTA and CDR2 is FQGTGA. This CDR3 region has 15 residues. The CDR3: CASSPKEGAAYGYTF. The CDR3 region has the DNA TGTGCCAGCAGCCCAAAGGAAGGGGCAGCATATGGCTACACCTTC.

The chain couples TRBV11-2 to TRBJ2-3, with 11 bases lining up with TRBD2. This CDR3 has 15 amino acids. Germline CDR1 is SGHAT and CDR2 is FQNNGV. V lost 5 bases and J lost 4; bases outside the gene matches: 5. The CDR3 loop reads CASSVYSGGADTQYF. The CDR3 region has the DNA TGTGCCAGCAGCGTTTATAGCGGGGGGGCAGATACGCAGTATTTT.

This rearrangement joins TRBV29-1 to TRBJ2-5; 8 bases map to TRBD1. The CDR3 is 12 residues long. Germline assignment: CDR1 SQVTM and CDR2 ANQGSEA. V trimming: 6 bases; J trimming: 1 base; junction bases outside the gene matches: 1. CDR3 nucleotide sequence: TGCAGCGTGGACAGGGTCCAAGAGACCCAGTACTTC. Residues: CSVDRVQETQYF.

The chain is built from TRBV6-1 and TRBJ2-5; 11 bases line up with TRBD2. The trim removed 6 bases at V and 5 bases at J, leaving 5 bases unmatched. The CDR3 has 14 residues. Germline V lookup: CDR1 MNHNS, CDR2 SASEGT. For the CDR3, the DNA is TGTGCCAGCAGCTTAGCGGGGGGGTCGGAGACCCAGTACTTC. Residues: CASSLAGGSETQYF.

The chain joins TRBV15 to TRBJ1-5, with 9 nucleotides matching TRBD1. Losses at the gene ends were 1 base for V and 0 bases for J; bases not matched to a gene: 13. This CDR3 has 20 residues. Germline V gene data show CDR1 as LNHNV and CDR2 as YYDKDF (reference sequence). The CDR3 spells CATSRAQFRDREDSNQPQHF. CDR3 nucleotide sequence: TGTGCCACCAGCAGAGCGCAATTCCGGGACAGGGAGGATAGCAATCAGCCCCAGCATTTT.

This chain connects TRBV18 to TRBJ2-1; 9 nucleotides line up with TRBD1. Trimming took 2 bases from V and 6 from J; bases not matched to a gene: 8. This CDR3 contains 16 residues. CDR1 and CDR2 (germline): KGHSH, LQKENI. CDR3 nucleotide sequence: TGTGCCAGCTCACCAACCGGGACAGGGCCGGCCAATGAGCAGTTCTTC. It yields the protein CASSPTGTGPANEQFF.

The V gene is TRBV7-9, the J gene TRBJ1-1, with D possibly matching TRBD1 (6 bases). Trimming shortened V by 10 bases and J by 1 base, and 19 bases separated the two germline ends. This CDR3 spans 15 amino acids. Germline CDR1 and CDR2: SEHNR and FQNEAQ (reference sequence). CDR3 nucleotides: TGTGCCATCCACGACCCCCAGGGGAGGAACACTGAAGCTTTCTTT. This gives the protein CAIHDPQGRNTEAFF.

The rearrangement links TRBV5-8 to TRBJ1-5; 9 bases line up with TRBD1. Germline V lookup: CDR1 SGHTS, CDR2 YDEGEE. The CDR3 has 16 amino acids. The V and J ends lost 4 bases and 3 bases, in that order; junction bases with no gene match: 8. The CDR3 bases are TGTGCCAGCAGCCTCTATGGACAGGGGATCAATCAGCCCCAGCATTTT. This translates into CASSLYGQGINQPQHF.

The chain links TRBV18 to TRBJ2-3; D remains ambiguous. V dropped 6 bases and J dropped 2 bases, with 12 bases sitting between them. CDR1 KGHSH and CDR2 LQKENI come from the germline V gene. The CDR3 runs to 14 residues. In nucleotides, the CDR3 is TGTGCCAGCTCCGCGGAAGGTTTCACAGATACGCAGTATTTT. Its protein product is CASSAEGFTDTQYF. The variable domain in full, completed from reference TRBV18 and TRBJ2-3, reads NAGVMQNPRHLVRRRGQEARLRCSPMKGHSHVYWYRQLPEEGLKFMVYLQKENIIDESGMPKERFSAEFPKEGPSILRIQQVVRGDSAAYFCASSAEGFTDTQYFGPGTRLTVL.

The chain combines TRBV18 with TRBJ2-7; weak D call: TRBD2 (7 bases). In germline, CDR1 is KGHSH, CDR2 LQKENI. The CDR3 spans 16 residues. The germline V and J ends were trimmed by 0 bases and 2 bases, with 14 bases remaining between them. CDR3 bases: TGTGCCAGCTCACCACCCTCGGCGGGGGCCCCCTACGAGCAGTACTTC. Amino acids: CASSPPSAGAPYEQYF.

This clone was seen many times. In the same sample, other DNA sequences code for this CDR3. J is TRBJ2-7 and V is TRBV19; possible D gene TRBD2, 6 bases. V was trimmed by 7 bases and J by 4 bases, leaving 11 bases between them. The germline V gene has CDR1 LNHDA and CDR2 SQIVND (reference sequence). The CDR3 is 12 amino acids. In DNA form, the CDR3 reads TGTGCCAGTAATGTAGCGGTTTACGAGCAGTACGTC. This encodes CASNVAVYEQYV.

This chain links TRBV2 with TRBJ1-2; tentatively, D is TRBD1 (6 bases). V gave up 6 bases and J gave up 6 bases, with 14 bases separating them. CDR1 is SNHLY and CDR2 is FYNNEI in the germline V gene. The CDR3 has 13 amino acids. CDR3: CASSRTVDDGYTF. CDR3 bases: TGTGCCAGCAGCCGGACAGTGGATGATGGCTACACCTTC.

In its sample, this clone was seen once. An end of the junction differs from the germline gene, which may be a read error. The J gene is TRBJ1-1, the V gene TRBV7-9; 7 bases are shared with TRBD1. The CDR3 contains 14 residues. CDR1 and CDR2 from the germline V gene are SEHNR and FQNEAQ (reference sequence). CDR3 nucleotides: TGTTCCAGCAGCCTAACAGGGGTGAACACTGAAGCTTTCTTT. Its translation is CSSSLTGVNTEAFF.

Only one count was recorded for this clone. V gene TRBV27 combines with J gene TRBJ1-2; 7 bases are shared with TRBD1. There are 14 residues in the CDR3. Losses at the gene ends were 4 bases for V and 8 bases for J; bases not matched to a gene: 10. Germline V gene lookup returns CDR1 MNHEY and CDR2 SMNVEV (reference sequence). The CDR3 loop reads CASSSPGGLGGYTF. DNA for the CDR3: TGTGCCAGCAGTTCCCCAGGGGGACTTGGGGGCTACACCTTC.

The chain employs TRBV28 and TRBJ2-7; 12 nucleotides line up with TRBD2. Per germline, CDR1 MDHEN and CDR2 SYDVKM. J lost 1 base, V lost 9 bases, and 4 bases had no gene match. The CDR3 runs 14 residues. The CDR3 here is CASSLAGGSYEQYF. CDR3 DNA sequence: TGTGCCAGTTCACTAGCGGGGGGATCCTACGAGCAGTACTTC.